Shown below are 24 T cell receptor beta chains from a single sample sequenced in a study of blood T cell repertoires in COVID-19. Data came from immunoSEQ multiplex PCR; TCRdb stores just in-frame clones and leaves some out. The sample shows under 300,000 clones, over 75% of them seen only once. The specimen sequenced was peripheral blood. The receptors were gathered from a man between 25 and 39 years old who had recovered from COVID-19.

The chain combines TRBV19 with TRBJ2-3, with TRBD1 matching 8 bases. The trim removed 7 bases at V and 6 bases at J, leaving 15 bases unmatched. Looked up from germline, CDR1 is LNHDA and CDR2 is SQIVND (reference sequence). The CDR3 spans 16 residues. The CDR3 is CASNDGAGGKRDTQYF. CDR3 DNA: TGTGCCAGTAACGACGGGGCAGGGGGCAAAAGGGATACGCAGTATTTT.

The chain uses TRBV3-1 (or the pseudogene TRBV3-2) and TRBJ1-2, with a possible D match to TRBD1 (6 bases). Germline loops: CDR1 LGHDT, CDR2 YNNKEL (reference sequence). V dropped 5 bases and J dropped 4 bases, with 14 bases sitting between them. The CDR3 runs to 14 residues. The CDR3 loop reads CASSAGAFSYGYTF. The DNA of the CDR3 is TGTGCCAGCAGCGCAGGGGCCTTCAGCTATGGCTACACCTTC.

The chain combines TRBV19 with TRBJ1-1; 9 positions agree with TRBD1. CDR1 and CDR2 (germline): LNHDA, SQIVND (reference sequence). V was clipped by 6 bases and J by 6 bases; unmatched bases: 8. The CDR3 is made up of 14 amino acids. For the CDR3, the DNA is TGTGCCAGTAGCCGGGGACAGGGTCTCGCTGAAGCTTTCTTT. It encodes CASSRGQGLAEAFF.

DNA of the CDR3: TGTGCCACCAGTGCATCGGACCGGGGAGGCTACACCTTC. This gives the protein CATSASDRGGYTF. The rearrangement links TRBV24-1 to TRBJ1-2; D not resolved. This CDR3 is 13 amino acids long. V gave up 5 bases and J gave up 8 bases, with 14 bases separating them. Per germline, CDR1 KGHDR and CDR2 SFDVKD.

The count of this clone is one. The chain joins TRBV5-1 to TRBJ2-5; the D gene is possibly TRBD2 (6 bases). The CDR3 runs to 16 residues. Trimming removed 0 bases from V and 1 base from J, with 13 bases in between. Germline CDR1 SGHRS, CDR2 YFSETQ. The CDR3 sequence: CASSLASTSSQETQYF. As DNA, the CDR3 is TGCGCCAGCAGCTTGGCGTCCACTAGCAGCCAAGAGACCCAGTACTTC.

The V call is TRBV7-3, the J call TRBJ1-4; D gene unclear. With 4 bases removed from V and 8 bases from J, the gap between germline ends came to 11 bases. CDR3 length equals 13 residues. Germline V gene lookup returns CDR1 SGHTA and CDR2 FQGTGA. DNA of the CDR3: TGTGCCAGCAGCTCCCTACCGGGGGAAAAACTGTTTTTT. Translated: CASSSLPGEKLFF.

The chain recombines TRBV2 with TRBJ2-5, with D possibly TRBD2 on 6 matching bases. Germline V lookup: CDR1 SNHLY, CDR2 FYNNEI. V was clipped by 3 bases and J by 5 bases, with 13 bases between them. The CDR3 runs to 14 residues. The CDR3 DNA sequence: TGTGCCAGCAGTGACTCTGGAGGGTTTGAGACCCAGTACTTC. Translating it yields CASSDSGGFETQYF.

In regard to this clone: A much more abundant neighbour one base away suggests this may be a read error. Other DNA sequences in this specimen translate into the identical CDR3. V gene TRBV7-9 combines with J gene TRBJ2-5, with D unresolved. The V end was cut by 0 bases, the J end by 5 bases, with 4 bases between. Germline assignment: CDR1 SEHNR and CDR2 FQNEAQ (reference sequence). This CDR3 is built from 12 residues. The CDR3 DNA is TGTGCCAGCAGCTTAGCGCGGGAGACCCAGTACTTC. Its translation is CASSLARETQYF.

This chain joins TRBV5-4 and TRBJ2-6, with D unresolved. The V gene lost 3 bases and the J gene lost 1 base, with 5 bases spanning the gap. This CDR3 comprises 14 residues. Germline CDR1 SGHNT, CDR2 YYREEE (reference sequence). The CDR3 nucleotides read TGTGCCAGCAGCTCGAGGTCTGGGGCCAACGTCCTGACTTTC. Translated, it gives CASSSRSGANVLTF.

Written as DNA, the CDR3 is TGCAGCACAAGACGGGGAGAGACCCAGTACTTC. Protein sequence: CSTRRGETQYF. The V and J genes are TRBV29-1 and TRBJ2-5; weak D call: TRBD2 (5 bases). Germline V gene sequence: CDR1 SQVTM, CDR2 ANQGSEA. V was pared by 8 bases and J by 4 bases, with 11 bases between. This CDR3 has 11 residues.

The V and J genes are TRBV7-9 and TRBJ1-5, with a tentative D call TRBD1 (5 bases). This CDR3 is 13 amino acids long. Germline assignment: CDR1 SEHNR and CDR2 FQNEAQ (reference sequence). The V gene lost 5 bases and the J gene lost 5 bases, with 10 bases spanning the gap. The CDR3 DNA reads TGTGCCAGCAGCCAATTGACAGATCAGCCCCAGCATTTT. It yields the protein CASSQLTDQPQHF.

The rearrangement uses TRBV5-1 and TRBJ2-1; 12 nucleotides match TRBD2. The CDR3 runs 15 residues. Germline assignment: CDR1 SGHRS and CDR2 YFSETQ. Trimming took 2 bases from V and 5 from J; bases not matched to a gene: 2. CDR3 amino acids: CASSFTSGGHNEQFF. CDR3 DNA sequence: TGCGCCAGCAGCTTTACTAGCGGGGGGCACAATGAGCAGTTCTTC.

This clone was recorded once. V and J are TRBV6-5 and TRBJ2-7, with TRBD1 matching over 8 bases. The CDR3 contains 11 residues. Germline CDR1 and CDR2: MNHEY and SVGAGI. Germline trimming cut 9 bases from V and 7 bases from J; bases unmatched to any gene: 5. The CDR3 sequence is CARQGAGEQYV. The CDR3 DNA reads as TGTGCCAGGCAGGGGGCGGGTGAGCAGTACGTC.

V usage is TRBV3-1 (or the pseudogene TRBV3-2) and J usage is TRBJ1-2; D gene ambiguous. Trimming shortened V by 2 bases and J by 5 bases, and 12 bases separated the two germline ends. The CDR3 totals 14 residues. CDR1 and CDR2 (germline): LGHDT, YNNKEL (reference sequence). The CDR3 protein is CASSQSHELYGYTF. The CDR3 DNA sequence: TGTGCCAGCAGCCAATCCCATGAGTTATATGGCTACACCTTC.

This rearrangement joins TRBV7-2 to TRBJ2-5, with TRBD2 matching over 8 bases. Germline lookup yields CDR1 SGHTA and CDR2 FQGNSA. The CDR3 spans 14 residues. The V and J ends lost 3 bases and 2 bases, in that order; junction bases with no gene match: 2. The CDR3 loop is CASSFAGGQETQYF. The CDR3 region has the DNA TGTGCCAGCAGCTTTGCGGGAGGTCAAGAGACCCAGTACTTC.

This chain connects TRBV7-5 to TRBJ1-1; the table's D call TRBD1 went unverified against the DNA. TRBV7-5 is a pseudogene locus. The CDR3 is made up of 15 amino acids. Here the CDR3 DNA reads TGTGTCAGAAGCGCGACGGAGACAGGGAACACTGAAGCTTTCTTT. It encodes CVRSATETGNTEAFF.

For this clone: One base away lies a much larger clone, so this may be a sequencing read error. V gene TRBV5-4 combines with J gene TRBJ2-2, with TRBD2 identical over 12 bases. V trimming: 4 bases; J trimming: 4 bases; junction bases outside the gene matches: 2. Germline lookup yields CDR1 SGHNT and CDR2 YYREEE (reference sequence). The CDR3 totals 15 residues. CDR3 sequence: CASSPGLAGTGELFF. CDR3 DNA: TGTGCCAGCAGCCCGGGACTAGCGGGCACCGGGGAGCTGTTTTTT. Variable domain in full (rest from reference TRBV5-4 and TRBJ2-2): ETGVTQSPTHLIKTRGQQVTLRCSSQSGHNTVSWYQQALGQGPQFIFQYYREEENGRGNFPPRFSGLQFPNYSSELNVNALELDDSALYLCASSPGLAGTGELFFGEGSRLTVL.

The V call is TRBV4-2, the J call TRBJ2-5; the match to TRBD2 covers 10 bases. CDR3 length: 15 amino acids. Germline CDR1 LGHNA, CDR2 YNFKEQ. V was pared by 1 base and J by 7 bases, with 6 bases of the junction left unmatched. The chain's CDR3 is CASSQGASGGGTQYF. In DNA form, the CDR3 reads TGTGCCAGCAGCCAAGGAGCTAGCGGGGGAGGGACCCAGTACTTC.

This chain uses TRBV6-5 with TRBJ2-1, with a possible D match to TRBD1 (6 bases). The V gene lost 5 bases and the J gene lost 10 bases, with 12 bases spanning the gap. CDR1 is MNHEY, CDR2 SVGAGI, per germline. This CDR3 region has 12 residues. Here the CDR3 reads CASSPKDREQFF. The CDR3 region has the DNA TGTGCCAGCAGTCCCAAGGACAGAGAGCAGTTCTTC.

This chain joins TRBV10-3 and TRBJ2-3; a possible D gene is TRBD2 (6 bases). The CDR3 covers 14 residues. Germline CDR1 reads ENHRY; CDR2 reads SYGVKD. V was shortened by 3 bases and J by 1 base, with 8 bases between the two germline ends. CDR3 sequence: CAISERERTDTQYF. The CDR3 DNA reads TGTGCCATCAGTGAACGGGAGCGCACAGATACGCAGTATTTT.

The CDR3 spells CASSLAPAVNEQYF. Here the CDR3 DNA reads TGTGCCAGCAGCTTAGCCCCTGCGGTCAACGAGCAGTACTTC. The rearrangement joins TRBV7-9 to TRBJ2-7; D is undetermined. Trimming left V 0 bases short and J 5 bases short, with 11 bases between. CDR1 and CDR2 from the germline V gene are SEHNR and FQNEAQ (reference sequence). The CDR3 covers 14 residues.

The gene calls are TRBV13 and TRBJ2-3; weak D call: TRBD1 (6 bases). Germline-derived CDR1 and CDR2 are PRHDT and FYEKMQ (reference sequence). CDR3 length equals 14 residues. V lost 4 bases, J lost 6 bases, and 14 bases lay in between. CDR3: CASSSDQGMDTQYF. CDR3 sequence (DNA): TGTGCCAGCAGCTCAGACCAGGGGATGGATACGCAGTATTTT.

The chain carries TRBV7-2 and TRBJ2-1, with TRBD2 matching 9 bases. Germline V CDR1 and CDR2: SGHTA, FQGNSA. This CDR3 contains 15 residues. Germline trimming cut 1 base from V and 9 bases from J; bases unmatched to any gene: 7. CDR3: CASSLDTSGYPEQFF. CDR3 coding DNA: TGTGCCAGCAGCTTAGATACTAGCGGGTATCCTGAGCAGTTCTTC. Drawing the rest from reference TRBV7-2 and TRBJ2-1, the complete variable domain is GAGVSQSPSNKVTEKGKDVELRCDPISGHTALYWYRQSLGQGLEFLIYFQGNSAPDKSGLPSDRFSAERTGGSVSTLTIQRTQQEDSAVYLCASSLDTSGYPEQFFGPGTRLTVL.

The CDR3 DNA sequence: TGCGCCAGCGGGCGGGGCGGAACACAGGGGTCGGACGAGCAGTACTTC. Protein sequence: CASGRGGTQGSDEQYF. This chain links TRBV5-1 with TRBJ2-7; D may be TRBD1 (7 bases). The V and J ends lost 7 bases and 5 bases respectively, with 25 bases between them. This CDR3 is built from 16 residues. CDR1 and CDR2 from the germline V gene are SGHRS and YFSETQ.